This T cell receptor (beta chain) was documented in a study of radiation and T cells in renal cell carcinoma. This clone was counted a few times. Its matching antigen is unknown. The CDR3 has 15 residues. Trimming removed 5 bases at V and 0 bases at J, with 13 bases between. Germline CDR1 reads KGHSH; CDR2 reads LQKENI. Study outcomes and limitations: Top tumor clonotypes rose in blood 2 weeks post-radiation, then contracted. Baseline intratumoral clonotype presence is unknown without pretreatment biopsies.

Time point specified: blood 4 weeks post-SBRT, at nephrectomy. Sample treatment: 15 Gy SBRT to primary tumor, nephrectomy 4 weeks later. Nephrectomy followed 15 Gy stereotactic body radiation by 4 weeks. This renal cell carcinoma was of the clear cell type. Using immunoSEQ multiplex PCR, the repertoire was profiled, and TCRdb retains in-frame clones only, with some absent. The table shows around 29,000 clones, with over 75% occurring only once. The chain couples TRBV18 to TRBJ1-1; D unresolved. The sequencing here drew on blood, taken from a patient whose treatment included radiotherapy and nephrectomy. This sequence was found in a man in his sixties with renal cell carcinoma. In DNA form, the CDR3 reads TGTGCCAGCTCATTCCGAGTACGAATGAACACTGAAGCTTTCTTT. It translates to CASSFRVRMNTEAFF.